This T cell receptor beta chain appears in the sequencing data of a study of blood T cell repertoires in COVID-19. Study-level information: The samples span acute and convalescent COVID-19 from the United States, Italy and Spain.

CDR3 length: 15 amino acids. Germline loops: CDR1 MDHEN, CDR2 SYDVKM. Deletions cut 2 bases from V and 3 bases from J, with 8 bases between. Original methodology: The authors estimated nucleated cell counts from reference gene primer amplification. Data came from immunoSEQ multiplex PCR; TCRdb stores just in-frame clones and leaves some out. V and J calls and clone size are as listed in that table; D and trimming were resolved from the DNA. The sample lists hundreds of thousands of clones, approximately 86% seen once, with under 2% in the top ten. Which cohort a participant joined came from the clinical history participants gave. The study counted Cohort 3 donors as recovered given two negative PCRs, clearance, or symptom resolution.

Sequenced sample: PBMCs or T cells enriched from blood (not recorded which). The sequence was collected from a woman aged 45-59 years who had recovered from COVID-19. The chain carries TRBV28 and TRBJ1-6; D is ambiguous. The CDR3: CASSLGLNYNSPLHF. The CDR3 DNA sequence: TGTGCCAGCAGTTTAGGACTCAACTATAATTCACCCCTCCACTTT.